The clone carrying this T cell receptor (beta chain) was picked up a small number of times. The antigen remains unidentified. These data come from a study of response to subunit inactivated influenza vaccine. General study findings and limits: Each seasonal flu vaccination may recruit only limited new T cells, authors suggested.

TCRdb re-derived calls from the RT-PCR reads in MiXCR, one entry per CDR3 protein. The data hold 400,000 to 550,000 distinct CDR3 sequences, with 25% observed a single time. Trimming removed 5 bases from V and 5 bases from J, with 27 bases in between. Germline V gene data show CDR1 as SGHVS and CDR2 as FQNEAQ. The CDR3 spans 18 residues. The sample consisted of CD4+ T cells sorted from PBMCs, taken 5 to 6 days after vaccination. This chain connects TRBV7-8 to TRBJ1-2, with D perhaps matching TRBD1 (6 bases). The source is a man aged 45 to 65 who received an inactivated influenza vaccine. For the CDR3, the DNA is TGTGCCAGCAGCCTCTGGAACTACGGGGGGCTACGAGGTTATGGCTACACCTTC. This gives the protein CASSLWNYGGLRGYGYTF.